A single sample gave rise to the 22 T cell receptor beta chains below, sequenced in a study of response to subunit inactivated influenza vaccine. TCRdb re-derived calls from the RT-PCR reads in MiXCR, one entry per CDR3 protein. The table has 860,000 or so distinct CDR3 sequences, 21% seen once. Sequenced here: PBMCs from blood, sampled about 5 days after vaccination. The source of these receptors is a man between 45 and 60 years old who received an inactivated influenza vaccine.

This chain uses TRBV4-3 with TRBJ2-2; D might be TRBD2 (6 bases). V dropped 4 bases and J dropped 5 bases, with 14 bases sitting between them. Germline CDR1 is LGHNA and CDR2 is YSLEER. CDR3 length: 15 amino acids. The CDR3 region is CASSLLHRGTGELFF. The CDR3 region has the DNA TGCGCCAGCAGCCTCCTACACCGGGGGACCGGGGAGCTGTTTTTT.

There are a few counts of this clonotype. The J gene is TRBJ2-2, the V gene TRBV7-2; TRBD1 matches 9 bases. V lost 5 bases and J lost 4; bases outside the gene matches: 8. CDR3 length: 16 amino acids. The germline V gene encodes CDR1 SGHTA and CDR2 FQGNSA. CDR3 DNA: TGTGCCAGCAGCACAAGGACAGGGGCGGGCACCGGGGAGCTGTTTTTT. It yields the protein CASSTRTGAGTGELFF. The full variable domain, its missing parts supplied by reference TRBV7-2 and TRBJ2-2, is GAGVSQSPSNKVTEKGKDVELRCDPISGHTALYWYRQSLGQGLEFLIYFQGNSAPDKSGLPSDRFSAERTGGSVSTLTIQRTQQEDSAVYLCASSTRTGAGTGELFFGEGSRLTVL.

The chain combines TRBV7-8 with TRBJ1-4; D ambiguous. The germline CDR1 and CDR2 sequences are SGHVS and FQNEAQ. With 4 bases removed from V and 10 bases from J, the gap between germline ends came to 19 bases. CDR3 size: 15 residues. DNA for the CDR3: TGTGCCAGCAGCTCTCCTAACAGACCTATTGGAAAACTGTTTTTT. It encodes CASSSPNRPIGKLFF.

This clonotype was seen more than once but under ten times. The CDR3 sequence: CSARDQRGNTIYF. For the CDR3, the DNA is TGCAGTGCTAGAGATCAGAGAGGAAACACCATATATTTT. V and J are TRBV20-1 and TRBJ1-3; D uncertain. Per germline, CDR1 DFQATT and CDR2 SNEGSKA (reference sequence). The CDR3 is 13 amino acids. V was shortened by 0 bases and J by 4 bases, with 7 bases between the two germline ends.

The J gene is TRBJ2-1, the V gene TRBV4-3; 11 nucleotides align to TRBD1. Germline V gene lookup returns CDR1 LGHNA and CDR2 YSLEER. J was trimmed by 3 bases and V by 4 bases; bases with no gene match: 2. This CDR3 is built from 15 residues. The CDR3 DNA is TGCGCCAGCAGCCGGACAGGGGGCCTCTACAATGAGCAGTTCTTC. Translating it yields CASSRTGGLYNEQFF.

This clonotype was seen a few times. The J gene is TRBJ1-3, the V gene TRBV5-1; 7 nucleotides match TRBD1. Trimming cost V 2 bases and J 4 bases; bases outside gene matches: 9. This CDR3 region has 16 residues. Germline V gene sequence: CDR1 SGHRS, CDR2 YFSETQ. CDR3 in amino acids: CASSLVGTAGGNTIYF. For the CDR3, the DNA is TGCGCCAGCAGCTTAGTCGGGACAGCCGGGGGAAACACCATATATTTT.

This clonotype was recorded many times. The CDR3 spells CASSRGQSSSYNEQFF. The CDR3 nucleotides are TGCGCCAGCAGCCGCGGACAGTCTAGCTCCTACAATGAGCAGTTCTTC. The chain links TRBV4-3 to TRBJ2-1, with D perhaps matching TRBD1 (6 bases). Germline V lookup: CDR1 LGHNA, CDR2 YSLEER. V was pared by 4 bases and J by 0 bases, with 13 bases between. The CDR3 has 16 amino acids.

This clonotype was found a few times. The V call is TRBV27, the J call TRBJ2-1; D possibly corresponds to TRBD1 (5 bases). The V end was cut by 5 bases, the J end by 5 bases, with 16 bases between. The germline V gene encodes CDR1 MNHEY and CDR2 SMNVEV (reference sequence). The CDR3 consists of 15 residues. CDR3 DNA: TGTGCCAGCAGTCCTCAGACAGAGATGGACAATGAGCAGTTCTTC. Residues: CASSPQTEMDNEQFF.

This clonotype was recorded a few times. V is TRBV20-1 and J is TRBJ2-7, with TRBD1 matching over 8 bases. Trimming cost V 2 bases and J 4 bases; bases outside gene matches: 10. Germline lookup yields CDR1 DFQATT and CDR2 SNEGSKA (reference sequence). This CDR3 has 15 amino acids. The CDR3 sequence: CSARLVSGGLYEQYF. CDR3 DNA: TGCAGTGCTAGATTGGTGTCAGGGGGCTTGTACGAGCAGTACTTC.

This clonotype has more than one count but fewer than ten. The chain is built from TRBV28 and TRBJ2-3; 9 bases match TRBD1. CDR1 is MDHEN, CDR2 SYDVKM, per germline. V gave up 6 bases and J gave up 5 bases; unmatched junction bases: 6. The CDR3 contains 14 residues. This chain's CDR3 is CASRGDRVGDTQYF. Written as DNA, the CDR3 is TGTGCCAGCAGGGGGGACAGGGTAGGAGATACGCAGTATTTT.

The chain employs TRBV27 and TRBJ2-7, with D unclear. V gave up 6 bases and J gave up 2 bases, with 17 bases separating them. This CDR3 is built from 15 residues. Looked up from germline, CDR1 is MNHEY and CDR2 is SMNVEV (reference sequence). The CDR3 spells CASSLLKAIPYEQYF. In nucleotides, the CDR3 is TGTGCCAGCAGCCTCTTAAAAGCGATTCCCTACGAGCAGTACTTC.

The chain employs TRBV7-9 and TRBJ1-5; D perhaps matches TRBD1 (6 bases). Germline CDR1 reads SEHNR; CDR2 reads FQNEAQ (reference sequence). Trimming left V 5 bases short and J 7 bases short, with 15 bases between. The CDR3 contains 14 residues. DNA for the CDR3: TGTGCCAGCAGCCTGGGGGGGCTCGGGCAGCCCCAGCATTTT. This encodes CASSLGGLGQPQHF.

The rearrangement uses TRBV10-3 and TRBJ2-7; possibly TRBD2 for D (7 bases). The CDR3 runs 14 residues. V was pared by 0 bases and J by 7 bases, with 13 bases between. The V gene's germline CDR1 is ENHRY and CDR2 SYGVKD. This CDR3 is CAISESARGREQYF. The DNA of the CDR3 is TGTGCCATCAGTGAGTCCGCGCGGGGGCGGGAGCAGTACTTC.

This clonotype was counted many times. The V gene is TRBV3-1, the J gene TRBJ1-1; a weak D match, TRBD1 (6 bases). Trimming cost V 4 bases and J 1 base, with 10 bases left between them. CDR1 is LGHDT, CDR2 YNNKEL, per germline (reference sequence). The CDR3 covers 14 residues. The CDR3 loop reads CASSPTTGNTEAFF. The DNA of the CDR3 is TGTGCCAGCAGCCCCACGACAGGGAACACTGAAGCTTTCTTT.

The rearrangement joins TRBV29-1 to TRBJ2-1, with D perhaps being TRBD1 or TRBD2 (10 bases each). Trimming removed 8 bases from V and 2 bases from J, with 28 bases in between. CDR3 size: 18 residues. Germline values: CDR1 SQVTM, CDR2 ANQGSEA. The CDR3 nucleotides are TGCAGCCTGGGGGGGACAGGGGCTAGCGGGAGCGCCTACAATGAGCAGTTCTTC. Its protein product is CSLGGTGASGSAYNEQFF.

The rearrangement uses TRBV9 and TRBJ1-6; no clear D. Germline CDR1 and CDR2: SGDLS and YYNGEE. V shed 0 bases and J shed 10 bases, with 8 bases lying between them. CDR3 length: 13 residues. The CDR3: CASSVAILSPLHF. The CDR3 nucleotides read TGTGCCAGCAGCGTAGCGATTCTCTCACCCCTCCACTTT.

At least ten counts were recorded for this clonotype. J is TRBJ2-1 and V is TRBV7-2, with 7 nucleotides matching TRBD2. The CDR3 contains 16 residues. In germline, CDR1 is SGHTA, CDR2 FQGNSA. The ends lost 5 bases at V and 3 bases at J; junction bases unmatched: 10. The CDR3 is CASSPVLREVYNEQFF. The CDR3 DNA reads TGTGCCAGCAGCCCAGTCTTACGGGAGGTCTACAATGAGCAGTTCTTC.

This clonotype was seen many times. The chain combines TRBV12-3 or TRBV12-4 with TRBJ1-2; possible D gene TRBD1, 6 bases. The CDR3 sequence is 20 residues long. V was shortened by 3 bases and J by 1 base, with 27 bases between the two germline ends. The CDR3 nucleotides are TGTGCCAGCAGTTTCTTTCTATCAGGCAGGGGTCTTTCGGATAACTATGGCTACACCTTC. Translation: CASSFFLSGRGLSDNYGYTF.

The chain links TRBV9 to TRBJ2-7; D gene uncertain. This CDR3 spans 14 amino acids. Looked up from germline, CDR1 is SGDLS and CDR2 is YYNGEE. V dropped 0 bases and J dropped 4 bases, with 11 bases sitting between them. DNA of the CDR3: TGTGCCAGCAGCGTAGCCCCCGACGGGTACGAGCAGTACTTC. The encoded protein is CASSVAPDGYEQYF. The variable domain in full, with the rest retrieved from reference TRBV9 and TRBJ2-7, is DSGVTQTPKHLITATGQRVTLRCSPRSGDLSVYWYQQSLDQGLQFLIQYYNGEERAKGNILERFSAQQFPDLHSELNLSSLELGDSALYFCASSVAPDGYEQYFGPGTRLTVT.

The chain carries TRBV27 and TRBJ2-5, with D possibly being TRBD1 (6 bases). V was pared by 5 bases and J by 0 bases, with 22 bases between. CDR3 length: 18 residues. Germline V gives CDR1 MNHEY, CDR2 SMNVEV (reference sequence). CDR3 sequence reads: CASSPTVLGASDQETQYF. CDR3 coding DNA: TGTGCCAGCAGTCCGACCGTTTTGGGGGCGTCGGACCAAGAGACCCAGTACTTC.

In its sample, this clonotype was seen a few times. The chain employs TRBV7-2 and TRBJ2-3, with a tentative D call TRBD1 (6 bases). Germline CDR1 SGHTA, CDR2 FQGNSA. The CDR3 loop spans 15 amino acids. V lost 5 bases and J lost 4, with 16 bases in between. The CDR3 DNA sequence: TGTGCCAGCAGCCTACAACAGGGCGTCTCAGATACGCAGTATTTT. Its translation is CASSLQQGVSDTQYF.

This clonotype was seen more than once but under ten times. The chain recombines TRBV20-1 with TRBJ2-7; the D gene is possibly TRBD2 (5 bases). The CDR3 runs 11 residues. In germline, CDR1 is DFQATT, CDR2 SNEGSKA (reference sequence). Between the trimmed V and J ends, which lost 6 bases and 6 bases, there was a span of 12 bases. The CDR3 region is CSASRGLEQYF. The CDR3 DNA reads TGCAGTGCCTCGAGAGGGCTCGAGCAGTACTTC.